Listed below are T cell receptor beta chains from one sample, sequenced in a study of Graves' ophthalmopathy and Graves' hyperthyroidism. TCRdb itself ran the multiplex PCR reads through MiXCR, one entry per CDR3 protein. The sample consists of 600,000 to 950,000 distinct CDR3 sequences, roughly 40% of them appearing once. Source material: peripheral blood. The receptors originated from an adult man with Graves' ophthalmopathy. The CDR3 runs from the conserved cysteine through the conserved F or W. A D gene is named only where the DNA matches it firmly. Expanded clones get a size class; other rows say once, few or many, or leave the size out.

d_call: -
j_call: TRBJ1-6
cdr3_length: 17
v_call: TRBV9
clone_size: -
cdr3_aa: CASSEDRPSSYNSPLHF
cdr3_nt: TGTGCCAGCAGCGAGGACCGGCCGAGCTCCTATAATTCACCCCTCCACTTT

d_call: -
j_call: TRBJ1-1
cdr3_length: 13
v_call: TRBV12-3/TRBV12-4
clone_size: many
cdr3_aa: CASSGGAGTEAFF
cdr3_nt: TGTGCCAGCAGTGGAGGGGCCGGCACTGAAGCTTTCTTT

d_call: -
j_call: TRBJ1-5
cdr3_length: 13
v_call: TRBV7-2
clone_size: many
cdr3_aa: CASSSKTSQPQHF
cdr3_nt: TGTGCCAGCAGCTCGAAGACAAGCCAGCCCCAGCATTTT

d_call: -
j_call: TRBJ2-5
cdr3_length: 11
v_call: TRBV10-2
clone_size: -
cdr3_aa: CASSSDSHRYF
cdr3_nt: TGTGCCAGCTCATCGGACAGCCACCGTTACTTC

d_call: TRBD1
j_call: TRBJ1-3
cdr3_length: 15
v_call: TRBV7-2
clone_size: few
cdr3_aa: CASSRTGVTGNTIYF
cdr3_nt: TGTGCCAGCAGCCGGACAGGGGTGACTGGAAACACCATATATTTT

d_call: TRBD2
j_call: TRBJ2-2
cdr3_length: 16
v_call: TRBV19
clone_size: -
cdr3_aa: CASSTGDYRLTGELFF
cdr3_nt: TGTGCCAGTAGTACCGGGGACTATAGGTTGACCGGGGAGCTGTTTTTT

d_call: TRBD2
j_call: TRBJ2-7
cdr3_length: 15
v_call: TRBV10-3
clone_size: many
cdr3_aa: CAISESLAGMYEQYF
cdr3_nt: TGTGCCATCAGTGAGTCGCTAGCGGGAATGTACGAGCAGTACTTC

d_call: TRBD2
j_call: TRBJ2-5
cdr3_length: 16
v_call: TRBV7-9
clone_size: few
cdr3_aa: CASSFGLAGVGETQYF
cdr3_nt: TGTGCCAGCAGCTTCGGTCTAGCGGGAGTGGGAGAGACCCAGTACTTC

d_call: TRBD1
j_call: TRBJ2-7
cdr3_length: 13
v_call: TRBV7-9
clone_size: many
cdr3_aa: CASSRRDRGEQYF
cdr3_nt: TGTGCCAGCAGCCGTCGGGACAGGGGCGAGCAGTACTTC

d_call: -
j_call: TRBJ1-1
cdr3_length: 14
v_call: TRBV9
clone_size: few
cdr3_aa: CASTRDTMTTEAFF
cdr3_nt: TGTGCCAGCACCCGGGACACAATGACCACTGAAGCTTTCTTT

d_call: -
j_call: TRBJ1-1
cdr3_length: 14
v_call: TRBV11-2
clone_size: many
cdr3_aa: CASSLGHANTEAFF
cdr3_nt: TGTGCCAGCAGCTTAGGCCACGCGAACACTGAAGCTTTCTTT

d_call: -
j_call: TRBJ1-1
cdr3_length: 13
v_call: TRBV10-3
clone_size: -
cdr3_aa: CASAARAGTEAFF
cdr3_nt: TGTGCCAGCGCAGCGAGGGCGGGCACTGAAGCTTTCTTT

d_call: TRBD1
j_call: TRBJ1-6
cdr3_length: 16
v_call: TRBV2
clone_size: -
cdr3_aa: CASRGQGAPYNSPLHF
cdr3_nt: TGTGCCAGCCGGGGACAGGGGGCACCCTATAATTCACCCCTCCACTTT

d_call: TRBD1
j_call: TRBJ2-7
cdr3_length: 16
v_call: TRBV25-1
clone_size: -
cdr3_aa: CASRGRGQATGLEQYF
cdr3_nt: TGTGCCAGCAGGGGACGTGGACAGGCCACAGGTCTCGAGCAGTACTTC

d_call: TRBD1
j_call: TRBJ1-6
cdr3_length: 14
v_call: TRBV10-3
clone_size: -
cdr3_aa: CASSEDRVSSPLHF
cdr3_nt: TGTGCCAGCAGTGAAGACAGGGTTTCCTCACCCCTCCACTTT

d_call: -
j_call: TRBJ1-5
cdr3_length: 13
v_call: TRBV10-3
clone_size: -
cdr3_aa: CAISGDTSETQHF
cdr3_nt: TGTGCCATCAGTGGAGACACTTCAGAGACCCAGCATTTT

d_call: -
j_call: TRBJ1-6
cdr3_length: 17
v_call: TRBV2
clone_size: -
cdr3_aa: CASSARTGASYNSPLHF
cdr3_nt: TGTGCCAGCAGTGCTAGGACCGGTGCATCCTATAATTCACCCCTCCACTTT

d_call: -
j_call: TRBJ1-5
cdr3_length: 14
v_call: TRBV19
clone_size: few
cdr3_aa: CASSIGQTNQPQHF
cdr3_nt: TGTGCCAGTAGTATAGGACAGACTAATCAGCCCCAGCATTTT

d_call: -
j_call: TRBJ1-4
cdr3_length: 12
v_call: TRBV10-3
clone_size: -
cdr3_aa: CASSERDEKLFF
cdr3_nt: TGTGCCAGCAGTGAACGGGATGAAAAACTGTTTTTT

d_call: TRBD1
j_call: TRBJ2-5
cdr3_length: 14
v_call: TRBV6-5
clone_size: few
cdr3_aa: CASRPGTGSGTQYF
cdr3_nt: TGTGCCAGCAGACCCGGGACAGGGAGTGGGACCCAGTACTTC

d_call: -
j_call: TRBJ2-5
cdr3_length: 12
v_call: TRBV29-1
clone_size: many
cdr3_aa: CSVRLGMETQYF
cdr3_nt: TGCAGCGTTAGACTGGGGATGGAGACCCAGTACTTC

d_call: TRBD2
j_call: TRBJ2-7
cdr3_length: 14
v_call: TRBV11-1
clone_size: -
cdr3_aa: CASSPGGITYEQYF
cdr3_nt: TGTGCCAGCAGCCCCGGGGGGATCACCTACGAGCAGTACTTC

d_call: -
j_call: TRBJ1-5
cdr3_length: 13
v_call: TRBV10-2
clone_size: -
cdr3_aa: CASSESGPQPQHF
cdr3_nt: TGCGCCAGCAGTGAGTCAGGGCCTCAGCCCCAGCATTTT

d_call: -
j_call: TRBJ1-2
cdr3_length: 13
v_call: TRBV20-1
clone_size: many
cdr3_aa: CSAGTGANYGYTF
cdr3_nt: TGCAGTGCCGGGACGGGGGCAAACTATGGCTACACCTTC

d_call: -
j_call: TRBJ1-4
cdr3_length: 14
v_call: TRBV7-2
clone_size: -
cdr3_aa: CASSPGGGGEKLFF
cdr3_nt: TGTGCCAGCAGTCCTGGCGGAGGGGGGGAAAAACTGTTTTTT

d_call: -
j_call: TRBJ1-1
cdr3_length: 12
v_call: TRBV20-1
clone_size: few
cdr3_aa: CSAWDTNTEAFF
cdr3_nt: TGCAGTGCTTGGGACACTAACACTGAAGCTTTCTTT

d_call: -
j_call: TRBJ1-3
cdr3_length: 15
v_call: TRBV19
clone_size: -
cdr3_aa: CASSSRGGPGNTIYF
cdr3_nt: TGTGCCAGTAGTTCCCGTGGGGGACCCGGAAACACCATATATTTT

d_call: TRBD1
j_call: TRBJ2-5
cdr3_length: 16
v_call: TRBV7-9
clone_size: many
cdr3_aa: CASSLGTGGFRGTQYF
cdr3_nt: TGTGCCAGCAGCTTAGGGACAGGGGGCTTCCGGGGGACCCAGTACTTC

d_call: -
j_call: TRBJ1-5
cdr3_length: 15
v_call: TRBV12-3/TRBV12-4
clone_size: -
cdr3_aa: CASSLGSGINQPQHF
cdr3_nt: TGTGCCAGCAGTCTGGGGTCGGGCATTAATCAGCCCCAGCATTTT

d_call: -
j_call: TRBJ1-2
cdr3_length: 12
v_call: TRBV7-9
clone_size: many
cdr3_aa: CASSQTGYGYTF
cdr3_nt: TGTGCCAGCAGCCAGACGGGCTATGGCTACACCTTC

d_call: -
j_call: TRBJ2-7
cdr3_length: 12
v_call: TRBV14
clone_size: -
cdr3_aa: CASSFDHYEQYF
cdr3_nt: TGTGCCAGCAGCTTTGACCACTACGAGCAGTACTTC

d_call: TRBD2
j_call: TRBJ2-5
cdr3_length: 19
v_call: TRBV5-8
clone_size: -
cdr3_aa: CASSLRDMTISGGSETQYF
cdr3_nt: TGTGCCAGCAGCTTACGGGACATGACTATTAGCGGGGGTTCAGAGACCCAGTACTTC

d_call: TRBD1
j_call: TRBJ1-5
cdr3_length: 15
v_call: TRBV19
clone_size: few
cdr3_aa: CASSRGTGANQPQHF
cdr3_nt: TGTGCCAGTAGTAGGGGGACAGGGGCCAATCAGCCCCAGCATTTT

d_call: TRBD1
j_call: TRBJ1-6
cdr3_length: 16
v_call: TRBV5-4
clone_size: many
cdr3_aa: CASSSPGQGEEQPLHF
cdr3_nt: TGTGCCAGCAGCTCCCCGGGACAGGGAGAGGAACAGCCCCTCCACTTT

d_call: TRBD1
j_call: TRBJ2-2
cdr3_length: 15
v_call: TRBV10-3
clone_size: -
cdr3_aa: CASSYSDRGGGELFF
cdr3_nt: TGTGCCAGCAGTTACTCGGACAGGGGCGGCGGGGAGCTGTTTTTT

d_call: -
j_call: TRBJ1-2
cdr3_length: 13
v_call: TRBV5-1
clone_size: many
cdr3_aa: CASSLSKYYGYTF
cdr3_nt: TGCGCCAGCAGCTTGAGCAAGTACTATGGCTACACCTTC

d_call: -
j_call: TRBJ2-5
cdr3_length: 15
v_call: TRBV25-1
clone_size: -
cdr3_aa: CASSDRSSYPETQYF
cdr3_nt: TGTGCCAGCAGTGATAGATCGTCTTACCCGGAGACCCAGTACTTC

d_call: -
j_call: TRBJ2-5
cdr3_length: 13
v_call: TRBV5-4
clone_size: few
cdr3_aa: CASSSPAEETQYF
cdr3_nt: TGTGCCAGCAGCTCCCCCGCGGAAGAGACCCAGTACTTC

d_call: TRBD1
j_call: TRBJ1-2
cdr3_length: 14
v_call: TRBV10-3
clone_size: many
cdr3_aa: CAITPTGRRVSYTF
cdr3_nt: TGTGCCATCACCCCGACAGGGCGGCGAGTAAGCTACACCTTC

d_call: -
j_call: TRBJ1-2
cdr3_length: 15
v_call: TRBV20-1
clone_size: -
cdr3_aa: CSPRDYNRQIYGYTF
cdr3_nt: TGCAGTCCTAGAGATTATAACAGGCAGATCTATGGCTACACCTTC

d_call: -
j_call: TRBJ1-5
cdr3_length: 14
v_call: TRBV24-1
clone_size: -
cdr3_aa: CASGKGTDGQPQHF
cdr3_nt: TGTGCCAGCGGCAAAGGGACCGATGGACAGCCCCAGCATTTT

d_call: -
j_call: TRBJ2-2
cdr3_length: 15
v_call: TRBV25-1
clone_size: -
cdr3_aa: CASSMGRGLTGELFF
cdr3_nt: TGTGCCAGCAGTATGGGCAGGGGACTCACCGGGGAGCTGTTTTTT

d_call: -
j_call: TRBJ2-5
cdr3_length: 13
v_call: TRBV10-3
clone_size: -
cdr3_aa: CASKGHDQETQYF
cdr3_nt: TGTGCCAGCAAAGGACACGACCAAGAGACCCAGTACTTC

d_call: -
j_call: TRBJ1-1
cdr3_length: 14
v_call: TRBV9
clone_size: many
cdr3_aa: CASSVEQANTEAFF
cdr3_nt: TGTGCCAGCAGCGTAGAACAGGCCAACACTGAAGCTTTCTTT

d_call: TRBD1
j_call: TRBJ2-7
cdr3_length: 16
v_call: TRBV4-1
clone_size: many
cdr3_aa: CASSQDVDRDRLEQYF
cdr3_nt: TGCGCCAGCAGCCAAGACGTGGACAGGGATCGCCTCGAGCAGTACTTC

d_call: -
j_call: TRBJ1-4
cdr3_length: 14
v_call: TRBV14
clone_size: many
cdr3_aa: CASSQDIWDEKLFF
cdr3_nt: TGTGCCAGCAGCCAAGATATTTGGGATGAAAAACTGTTTTTT

d_call: TRBD1
j_call: TRBJ2-5
cdr3_length: 13
v_call: TRBV7-8
clone_size: many
cdr3_aa: CASSPQGPKTQYF
cdr3_nt: TGTGCCAGCAGCCCACAGGGGCCGAAGACCCAGTACTTC

d_call: -
j_call: TRBJ2-2
cdr3_length: 13
v_call: TRBV7-8
clone_size: -
cdr3_aa: CASSQAGTGELLF
cdr3_nt: TGTGCCAGCAGCCAGGCTGGGACCGGGGAGCTGCTTTTT

d_call: -
j_call: TRBJ2-7
cdr3_length: 12
v_call: TRBV2
clone_size: many
cdr3_aa: CASTPGIGEQYF
cdr3_nt: TGTGCCAGCACCCCGGGAATCGGGGAGCAGTACTTC

d_call: -
j_call: TRBJ1-2
cdr3_length: 13
v_call: TRBV6-5
clone_size: many
cdr3_aa: CASSYSRNYGYTF
cdr3_nt: TGTGCCAGCAGTTACTCGAGGAACTATGGCTACACCTTC

d_call: -
j_call: TRBJ2-2
cdr3_length: 10
v_call: TRBV29-1
clone_size: once
cdr3_aa: CSRRAGELFF
cdr3_nt: TGCAGCCGACGGGCCGGGGAGCTGTTTTTT

d_call: TRBD1
j_call: TRBJ1-1
cdr3_length: 15
v_call: TRBV19
clone_size: few
cdr3_aa: CASSRGQGLGAEAFF
cdr3_nt: TGTGCCAGTAGTAGGGGACAGGGCTTGGGCGCTGAAGCTTTCTTT

d_call: -
j_call: TRBJ2-7
cdr3_length: 14
v_call: TRBV14
clone_size: -
cdr3_aa: CASSPILQVNEQYF
cdr3_nt: TGTGCCAGCAGCCCGATACTACAAGTTAACGAGCAGTACTTC

d_call: TRBD1
j_call: TRBJ2-5
cdr3_length: 16
v_call: TRBV5-4
clone_size: many
cdr3_aa: CASSFGQGEIQETQYF
cdr3_nt: TGTGCCAGCAGCTTCGGACAGGGGGAAATTCAAGAGACCCAGTACTTC